Listed below are T cell receptor beta chains from one sample, sequenced in a study of beta chain features in type 1 diabetes. Libraries were prepared by immunoSEQ multiplex PCR; TCRdb keeps only in-frame clonotypes and omits some of them. This sample yields some 110,000 clones, of which roughly 17% are seen a single time; around 2.5% belongs to the top ten. Specimen: central memory CD4+ T cells from blood. These receptors all stem from a young man with type 1 diabetes. Both conserved end residues are part of each CDR3. D genes are given only for firm matches. The size field is filled for only some rows; it gives once, few, many or a size class.

size | J | V | D | CDR3 | DNA
. | TRBJ2-7 | TRBV28 | . | CASSFDQYEQYF | TGTGCCAGCAGTTTCGATCAATACGAGCAGTACTTC
many | TRBJ2-4 | TRBV7-6 | . | CASSLSQGTDIQYF | TGTGCCAGCAGCTTATCTCAGGGGACGGACATTCAGTACTTC
few | TRBJ1-2 | TRBV6-6 | . | CASSLWLQDGYTF | TGTGCCAGCAGTCTGTGGCTCCAGGATGGCTACACCTTC
. | TRBJ1-1 | TRBV29-1 | . | CSVGDRTEAFF | TGCAGCGTGGGGGACCGCACTGAAGCTTTCTTT
. | TRBJ2-5 | TRBV7-2 | TRBD1 | CASSDPGTGLETQYF | TGTGCCAGCAGCGACCCGGGGACAGGGTTGGAGACCCAGTACTTC
. | TRBJ2-3 | TRBV19 | . | CASSIRSSTDTQYF | TGTGCCAGTAGTATTCGGTCGAGCACAGATACGCAGTATTTT
few | TRBJ2-1 | TRBV9 | . | CASSVVGTDVDEQFF | TGTGCCAGCAGCGTAGTGGGGACGGATGTGGATGAGCAGTTCTTC
. | TRBJ2-1 | TRBV29-1 | TRBD1 | CSGLQGVLRSNEQFF | TGCAGCGGTTTGCAGGGGGTCTTGAGGAGTAATGAGCAGTTCTTC
few | TRBJ2-1 | TRBV29-1 | . | CSVESPGEVQFF | TGCAGCGTTGAGAGTCCAGGGGAGGTTCAGTTCTTC
few | TRBJ2-7 | TRBV11-2 | TRBD1 | CASSWGDRAYEQYF | TGTGCCAGCAGCTGGGGGGACAGGGCCTACGAGCAGTACTTC
. | TRBJ2-5 | TRBV5-1 | . | CASSLIQETQYF | TGCGCCAGCAGCTTAATCCAAGAGACCCAGTACTTC
few | TRBJ2-1 | TRBV30 | . | CACNPGGSYNEQFF | TGTGCCTGTAATCCAGGGGGGTCCTACAATGAGCAGTTCTTC
. | TRBJ2-3 | TRBV15 | . | CATSRDTVADTQYF | TGTGCCACCAGCAGGGACACGGTCGCAGATACGCAGTATTTT
many | TRBJ2-1 | TRBV19 | TRBD1 | CASSSHRTGEVYSNEQFF | TGTGCCAGTAGTAGCCACAGGACAGGGGAAGTCTACAGCAATGAGCAGTTCTTC
. | TRBJ2-1 | TRBV7-9 | . | CASSWQNSYNEQFF | TGTGCCAGCAGCTGGCAGAACTCCTACAATGAGCAGTTCTTC
few | TRBJ1-2 | TRBV2 | . | CASSVTGNQGTF | TGTGCCAGCAGCGTTACAGGGAACCAAGGGACCTTC
. | TRBJ1-2 | TRBV10-3 | TRBD1 | CASGQGDYGYTF | TGTGCCAGCGGACAGGGGGACTATGGCTACACCTTC
. | TRBJ2-7 | TRBV4-3 | . | CASSQAVGATYGEQYF | TGCGCCAGCAGCCAAGCAGTTGGGGCTACCTACGGCGAGCAGTACTTC
few | TRBJ2-4 | TRBV6-1 | . | CASSVEGGPTGLNIQYF | TGTGCCAGCAGTGTGGAAGGGGGGCCAACAGGTTTAAACATTCAGTACTTC
few | TRBJ2-1 | TRBV11-3 | . | CASSSLRGDGEQFF | TGTGCCAGCAGCTCCCTGAGGGGGGATGGTGAGCAGTTCTTC
few | TRBJ2-1 | TRBV4-1 | . | CASSFDMNNEQFF | TGCGCCAGCAGCTTCGACATGAACAATGAGCAGTTCTTC
few | TRBJ2-6 | TRBV4-1 | . | CASSQEMFPLGSGANVLTF | TGCGCCAGCAGCCAAGAGATGTTTCCTCTCGGCTCTGGGGCCAACGTCCTGACTTTC
few | TRBJ2-3 | TRBV6-1 | . | CASSESADTQYF | TGTGCCAGCAGTGAATCGGCAGATACGCAGTATTTT
few | TRBJ2-1 | TRBV6-1 | TRBD2 | CASSEALLAGNEQFF | TGTGCCAGCAGTGAAGCGCTACTAGCGGGCAATGAGCAGTTCTTC
many | TRBJ1-5 | TRBV7-9 | . | CASSLAGTNQPQHF | TGTGCCAGCAGCTTAGCTGGTACGAATCAGCCCCAGCATTTT
few | TRBJ2-5 | TRBV30 | . | CAWSVGETQYF | TGTGCCTGGAGTGTAGGCGAGACCCAGTACTTC
. | TRBJ2-1 | TRBV7-9 | . | CASSLIREAEQFF | TGTGCCAGCAGCTTAATCAGGGAGGCTGAGCAGTTCTTC
few | TRBJ2-3 | TRBV9 | . | CASSVEGRGGDTQYF | TGTGCCAGCAGCGTAGAGGGGCGAGGTGGAGATACGCAGTATTTT
few | TRBJ1-6 | TRBV27 | . | CASSFYGKGKSPLHF | TGTGCCAGCAGTTTTTATGGGAAGGGGAAGTCACCCCTCCACTTT
. | TRBJ1-2 | TRBV29-1 | . | CSVDKSGSSYGYTF | TGCAGCGTTGATAAGTCAGGGTCTAGCTATGGCTACACCTTC
few | TRBJ1-6 | TRBV30 | . | CAWSGDFSYNSPLHF | TGTGCCTGGAGTGGGGACTTCTCCTATAATTCACCCCTCCACTTT
few | TRBJ1-2 | TRBV4-3 | TRBD1 | CASSQDSGGRSNYGYTF | TGCGCCAGCAGCCAAGATTCAGGGGGCCGTTCTAACTATGGCTACACCTTC
. | TRBJ2-7 | TRBV5-1 | . | CASSPSVAYEQYF | TGCGCCAGCAGCCCCTCGGTAGCCTACGAGCAGTACTTC
. | TRBJ2-3 | TRBV7-9 | . | CASSLWRDSSTDTQYF | TGTGCCAGCAGCTTATGGAGGGACAGCAGCACAGATACGCAGTATTTT
. | TRBJ2-5 | TRBV29-1 | . | CSVLTVVGQETQYF | TGCAGCGTCCTGACAGTGGTCGGACAAGAGACCCAGTACTTC
. | TRBJ2-5 | TRBV25-1 | . | CASSGAAGGGETQYF | TGTGCCAGCAGTGGGGCGGCAGGGGGAGGAGAGACCCAGTACTTC
. | TRBJ1-3 | TRBV4-2 | . | CASSRTAEGSGGNTIYF | TGTGCCAGCAGCAGGACAGCCGAAGGTTCGGGTGGAAACACCATATATTTT
. | TRBJ2-4 | TRBV10-3 | . | CASSPQGVGGNIQYF | TGTGCCAGCAGTCCTCAGGGGGTGGGAGGAAACATTCAGTACTTC
few | TRBJ2-1 | TRBV27 | . | CASSAIGRGSRGYNEQFF | TGTGCCAGCAGTGCTATAGGTAGGGGATCGAGAGGGTACAATGAGCAGTTCTTC
many | TRBJ1-6 | TRBV10-3 | . | CAISESNSPLHF | TGTGCCATCAGTGAGTCCAATTCACCCCTCCACTTT
. | TRBJ2-2 | TRBV4-3 | . | CASSQASRGNTGELFF | TGCGCCAGCAGCCAGGCCTCCCGGGGCAACACCGGGGAGCTGTTTTTT
. | TRBJ2-3 | TRBV6-5 | . | CASSYGTTQYF | TGTGCCAGCAGTTACGGGACTACGCAGTATTTT
. | TRBJ2-1 | TRBV5-1 | . | CASSLAVLGAYNEQFF | TGCGCCAGCAGCTTGGCGGTTTTGGGCGCCTACAATGAGCAGTTCTTC
many | TRBJ2-7 | TRBV27 | . | CASSPTWPYPSSYEQYF | TGTGCCAGCAGCCCGACGTGGCCCTACCCAAGCTCCTACGAGCAGTACTTC
few | TRBJ2-2 | TRBV28 | . | CASSLSSDNTGELFF | TGTGCCAGCAGTTTAAGTTCAGACAACACCGGGGAGCTGTTTTTT
few | TRBJ1-2 | TRBV11-2 | TRBD1 | CASSLDGTGVNYGYTF | TGTGCCAGCAGCCTCGACGGGACAGGGGTTAACTATGGCTACACCTTC
. | TRBJ2-1 | TRBV9 | . | CASSPQSGNNEQFF | TGTGCCAGCAGCCCACAGTCAGGTAACAATGAGCAGTTCTTC
. | TRBJ2-3 | TRBV29-1 | . | CSVVGYYAVKDTQYF | TGCAGCGTTGTTGGGTACTACGCAGTAAAGGATACGCAGTATTTT
. | TRBJ2-1 | TRBV7-2 | . | CASSLDLASSSSYNEQFF | TGTGCCAGCAGCTTAGACCTAGCTAGCTCAAGCTCCTACAATGAGCAGTTCTTC
few | TRBJ2-7 | TRBV13 | TRBD1 | CASSLRQGEQYF | TGTGCCAGCAGCTTGAGACAGGGGGAGCAGTACTTC
few | TRBJ1-2 | TRBV29-1 | . | CSVAGPGYTF | TGCAGCGTTGCAGGACCTGGCTACACCTTC
few | TRBJ2-7 | TRBV14 | . | CASSQDISYEQYF | TGTGCCAGCAGCCAAGATATTTCGTACGAGCAGTACTTC
few | TRBJ1-5 | TRBV19 | . | CASSINQEVGQPQHF | TGTGCCAGTAGTATTAACCAGGAAGTAGGTCAGCCCCAGCATTTT
many | TRBJ2-5 | TRBV5-4 | TRBD2 | CASSPGGGQETQYF | TGTGCCAGCAGCCCGGGGGGGGGCCAAGAGACCCAGTACTTC
few | TRBJ1-3 | TRBV16 | TRBD1 | CASSQHRGSGNTIYF | TGTGCCAGCAGCCAACACAGGGGCTCTGGAAACACCATATATTTT
. | TRBJ2-1 | TRBV11-3 | TRBD1 | CASGTAYNEQFF | TGTGCCAGCGGGACAGCCTACAATGAGCAGTTCTTC
. | TRBJ2-1 | TRBV5-4 | TRBD1 | CASGGGTATYNEQFF | TGTGCCAGCGGTGGTGGGACAGCCACCTACAATGAGCAGTTCTTC
few | TRBJ1-1 | TRBV7-2 | TRBD1 | CASSFGDRDITEAFF | TGTGCCAGCAGCTTTGGGGACAGGGATATCACTGAAGCTTTCTTT
few | TRBJ1-2 | TRBV7-3 | . | CASSLTGLDGYTF | TGTGCCAGCAGCTTAACGGGACTGGATGGCTACACCTTC
. | TRBJ2-7 | TRBV19 | TRBD1 | CASSKVGTGSYEQYF | TGTGCCAGTAGTAAAGTTGGGACAGGGAGTTACGAGCAGTACTTC